The 27 T cell receptor beta chains below all came from one sample that was sequenced in a study of blood T cell repertoires in COVID-19. Some clones are missing from TCRdb's copy, which holds only in-frame ones; the method was immunoSEQ multiplex PCR. The data show about 160,000 clones, around 90% seen once. Material: peripheral blood. The receptor set was obtained from a woman aged 55-70 years who had recovered from COVID-19.

The rearrangement links TRBV7-9 to TRBJ1-4; weak D call: TRBD1 (6 bases). Trimming stripped 5 bases from V and 8 bases from J, with 27 bases between. Germline V gene data show CDR1 as SEHNR and CDR2 as FQNEAQ (reference sequence). The CDR3 totals 18 residues. The CDR3 DNA reads TGTGCCAGCAGCCCCCACTCCCAGGGGCCGTCCTCGTCCGAAAAACTGTTTTTT. Translation gives CASSPHSQGPSSSEKLFF. Drawing the rest from reference TRBV7-9 and TRBJ1-4, the complete variable domain is DTGVSQNPRHKITKRGQNVTFRCDPISEHNRLYWYRQTLGQGPEFLTYFQNEAQLEKSRLLSDRFSAERPKGSFSTLEIQRTEQGDSAMYLCASSPHSQGPSSSEKLFFGSGTQLSVL.

CDR3 DNA: TGCGCCAGCAGCTTTCAGGGGCCGGACACTGAAGCTTTCTTT. Translating gives CASSFQGPDTEAFF. The J gene is TRBJ1-1, the V gene TRBV5-1, with D possibly matching TRBD1 (6 bases). The V end lost 2 bases, the J end lost 3 bases, and 11 bases lay between the germline ends. Germline V gene data show CDR1 as SGHRS and CDR2 as YFSETQ. CDR3 length equals 14 residues. Full variable domain (remainder filled in from reference TRBV5-1 and TRBJ1-1): KAGVTQTPRYLIKTRGQQVTLSCSPISGHRSVSWYQQTPGQGLQFLFEYFSETQRNKGNFPGRFSGRQFSNSRSEMNVSTLELGDSALYLCASSFQGPDTEAFFGQGTRLTVV.

The chain joins TRBV2 to TRBJ2-5; TRBD1 matches at 11 bases. J gave up 3 bases and V 6 bases, and 3 bases lay outside the gene matches. The CDR3 sequence is 14 residues long. Germline CDR1 reads SNHLY; CDR2 reads FYNNEI. As DNA, the CDR3 is TGTGCCAGCAGCGAGGGACAGGGGGAAGAGACCCAGTACTTC. Translated, it gives CASSEGQGEETQYF. The variable domain in full, with the rest retrieved from reference TRBV2 and TRBJ2-5, is EPEVTQTPSHQVTQMGQEVILRCVPISNHLYFYWYRQILGQKVEFLVSFYNNEISEKSEIFDDQFSVERPDGSNFTLKIRSTKLEDSAMYFCASSEGQGEETQYFGPGTRLLVL.

This chain connects TRBV5-5 to TRBJ1-6; 9 nucleotides align to TRBD1. Losses at the gene ends were 7 bases for V and 10 bases for J; bases not matched to a gene: 9. This CDR3 region has 14 residues. Per the germline V gene, CDR1 is SGHKS and CDR2 is YYEKEE (reference sequence). The CDR3: CASCPRQGESPLHF. The CDR3 region has the DNA TGTGCCAGCTGCCCTAGACAGGGGGAATCACCCCTCCACTTT.

The chain couples TRBV5-4 to TRBJ1-3, with TRBD1 identical over 7 bases. Germline CDR1 SGHNT, CDR2 YYREEE (reference sequence). V lost 4 bases, J lost 2 bases, and 6 bases stayed unmatched. The CDR3 covers 15 residues. Written as DNA, the CDR3 is TGTGCCAGCAGCCCATCGACAGGGACTGGAAACACCATATATTTT. This sequence encodes CASSPSTGTGNTIYF.

The chain uses TRBV9 and TRBJ2-7; TRBD2 matches 7 bases. The CDR3 covers 14 residues. With V trimmed by 0 bases and J by 2 bases, 2 bases remained unmatched. CDR1 and CDR2 (germline): SGDLS, YYNGEE. CDR3 sequence reads: CASSVDSGTYEQYF. The CDR3 nucleotides read TGTGCCAGCAGCGTAGACAGCGGGACCTACGAGCAGTACTTC. The entire variable domain, with the rest obtained from reference TRBV9 and TRBJ2-7, is as follows: DSGVTQTPKHLITATGQRVTLRCSPRSGDLSVYWYQQSLDQGLQFLIQYYNGEERAKGNILERFSAQQFPDLHSELNLSSLELGDSALYFCASSVDSGTYEQYFGPGTRLTVT.

The chain employs TRBV11-1 and TRBJ2-1; 8 positions match TRBD1. Trimming took 4 bases from V and 9 from J; bases not matched to a gene: 5. Germline CDR1 reads SGHAT; CDR2 reads FQDESV (reference sequence). The CDR3 length is 13 residues. The CDR3 DNA sequence: TGTGCCAGCAGCTACGGACAGGGAGGTGAGCAGTTCTTC. This gives the protein CASSYGQGGEQFF.

The rearrangement links TRBV10-1 to TRBJ1-2; D is unclear. Germline V CDR1 and CDR2: WNHNN, SYGVQD (reference sequence). V lost 2 bases, J lost 4 bases, and 8 bases lay in between. This CDR3 comprises 13 residues. The chain's CDR3 is CASSEMESYGYTF. The CDR3 coding sequence is TGCGCCAGCAGTGAGATGGAGAGCTATGGCTACACCTTC.

This sequence joins TRBV2 and TRBJ1-2; weak D call: TRBD1 (5 bases). The CDR3 is 13 amino acids. Germline V gene data show CDR1 as SNHLY and CDR2 as FYNNEI. Trimming cost V 6 bases and J 3 bases, with 11 bases left between them. The CDR3 DNA follows: TGTGCCAGCAGGAGGACGGGGGACTATGGCTACACCTTC. Translated, it gives CASRRTGDYGYTF.

This clone is a singleton in its sample. The chain combines TRBV5-1 with TRBJ2-1; 7 bases line up with TRBD1. Germline values: CDR1 SGHRS, CDR2 YFSETQ. The CDR3 length is 14 residues. J lost 2 bases, V lost 7 bases, and 6 bases had no gene match. This chain's CDR3 is CASSGTDTYNEQFF. The CDR3 DNA is TGCGCCAGCTCCGGGACAGATACCTACAATGAGCAGTTCTTC. The variable domain in full, completed from reference TRBV5-1 and TRBJ2-1, reads KAGVTQTPRYLIKTRGQQVTLSCSPISGHRSVSWYQQTPGQGLQFLFEYFSETQRNKGNFPGRFSGRQFSNSRSEMNVSTLELGDSALYLCASSGTDTYNEQFFGPGTRLTVL.

V is TRBV14 and J is TRBJ1-2, with unresolved D. V lost 5 bases and J lost 5, with 12 bases in between. The CDR3 consists of 13 residues. Per germline, CDR1 SGHDN and CDR2 FVKESK. CDR3 loop: CASSARGVYGYTF. CDR3 in DNA: TGTGCCAGCAGCGCACGGGGAGTATATGGCTACACCTTC.

This chain uses TRBV3-1 (or the pseudogene TRBV3-2) with TRBJ1-2, with TRBD1 matching 11 bases. Per germline, CDR1 LGHDT and CDR2 YNNKEL (reference sequence). The CDR3 extends over 15 amino acids. Losses at the gene ends were 3 bases for V and 6 bases for J; bases not matched to a gene: 6. This CDR3 reads CASSQEGTGGNGYTF. The CDR3 DNA is TGTGCCAGCAGCCAGGAGGGGACAGGGGGTAATGGCTACACCTTC.

V and J are TRBV28 and TRBJ1-2; D not resolved. V lost 6 bases, J lost 0 bases, and 8 bases lay in between. Germline CDR1 reads MDHEN; CDR2 reads SYDVKM. The CDR3 runs to 13 residues. CDR3: CASRVSTNYGYTF. CDR3 DNA: TGTGCCAGCAGGGTCAGTACTAACTATGGCTACACCTTC.

The chain couples TRBV5-8 to TRBJ2-3; D is undetermined. Germline-derived CDR1 and CDR2 are SGHTS and YDEGEE. This CDR3 contains 14 residues. V lost 7 bases, J lost 2 bases, and 14 bases lay in between. CDR3 sequence (DNA): TGTGCCAGCTCCCGAGCGAGGTCCACAGATACGCAGTATTTT. This gives the protein CASSRARSTDTQYF. The variable domain in full, with the rest retrieved from reference TRBV5-8 and TRBJ2-3, is EAGVTQSPTHLIKTRGQQATLRCSPISGHTSVYWYQQALGLGLQFLLWYDEGEERNRGNFPPRFSGRQFPNYSSELNVNALELEDSALYLCASSRARSTDTQYFGPGTRLTVL.

This clone has a handful of counts. The chain employs TRBV4-1 and TRBJ2-5, with D possibly TRBD2 on 6 matching bases. The V end was cut by 5 bases, the J end by 5 bases, with 9 bases between. This CDR3 spans 12 amino acids. Germline V gene data show CDR1 as MGHRA and CDR2 as YSYEKL. Here the CDR3 DNA reads TGCGCCAGCAGCTTGGAGGGGGAGACCCAGTACTTC. Translated, it gives CASSLEGETQYF.

Only one count was recorded for this clone. The chain combines TRBV13 with TRBJ1-6; TRBD1 agrees at 10 bases. This CDR3 region has 14 residues. V lost 5 bases and J lost 9; bases outside the gene matches: 4. Germline CDR1 is PRHDT and CDR2 is FYEKMQ (reference sequence). As DNA, the CDR3 is TGTGCCAGCAGCCTCGGACAGGGGGTTTCACCCCTCCACTTT. Protein sequence: CASSLGQGVSPLHF.

The chain has TRBV2 and TRBJ1-6; D not certain. The germline gives CDR1 SNHLY, CDR2 FYNNEI. V was shortened by 2 bases and J by 1 base, with 9 bases between the two germline ends. CDR3 length: 16 amino acids. The DNA of the CDR3 is TGTGCCAGCAGTGAACGGTTCGGGTCCTATAATTCACCCCTCCACTTT. Protein: CASSERFGSYNSPLHF.

The chain has TRBV11-2 and TRBJ2-5, with 11 positions matching TRBD2. From germline, CDR1 is SGHAT and CDR2 FQNNGV. J was trimmed by 1 base and V by 1 base; bases with no gene match: 5. The CDR3 sequence is 17 residues long. CDR3: CASSLGLAGGPQETQYF. CDR3 DNA sequence: TGTGCCAGCAGCTTAGGGCTAGCGGGGGGCCCCCAAGAGACCCAGTACTTC.

The chain uses TRBV7-2 and TRBJ1-2, with unresolved D. CDR3 length: 13 amino acids. Germline loops: CDR1 SGHTA, CDR2 FQGNSA. Trimming removed 1 base at V and 7 bases at J, with 10 bases between. The CDR3 DNA follows: TGTGCCAGCAGCTTAGAGAGAGGGAGTGGCTACACCTTC. Residues: CASSLERGSGYTF.

The chain couples TRBV19 to TRBJ2-2, with TRBD2 matching over 13 bases. The trim removed 5 bases at V and 9 bases at J, leaving 15 bases unmatched. The CDR3 length is 18 residues. From germline, CDR1 is LNHDA and CDR2 SQIVND (reference sequence). CDR3: CASSGTGTSGARVRELFF. The CDR3 DNA is TGTGCCAGTAGTGGCACCGGGACTAGCGGGGCGAGGGTCCGGGAGCTGTTTTTT.

The chain is built from TRBV14 and TRBJ2-7; 8 bases fit TRBD1. After removal of 0 bases from V and 1 base from J, the junction contained 2 bases not matched to a gene. From germline, CDR1 is SGHDN and CDR2 FVKESK. The CDR3 extends over 15 amino acids. The CDR3 is CASSQDRTGSYEQYF. In DNA form, the CDR3 reads TGTGCCAGCAGCCAAGATCGGACAGGGTCCTACGAGCAGTACTTC. The entire variable domain, with the rest obtained from reference TRBV14 and TRBJ2-7, is as follows: EAGVTQFPSHSVIEKGQTVTLRCDPISGHDNLYWYRRVMGKEIKFLLHFVKESKQDESGMPNNRFLAERTGGTYSTLKVQPAELEDSGVYFCASSQDRTGSYEQYFGPGTRLTVT.

V gene TRBV27 combines with J gene TRBJ1-1, with a weak D call TRBD1 (6 bases). The CDR3 contains 14 residues. Trimming cost V 5 bases and J 1 base, with 11 bases left between them. Per the germline V gene, CDR1 is MNHEY and CDR2 is SMNVEV (reference sequence). The CDR3 DNA is TGTGCCAGCAGTCCCTGGGACAAGAACACTGAAGCTTTCTTT. This sequence encodes CASSPWDKNTEAFF.

The chain combines TRBV15 with TRBJ1-3; no definite D call. Germline lookup yields CDR1 LNHNV and CDR2 YYDKDF (reference sequence). The CDR3 spans 15 residues. Trimming took off 1 base at V and 0 bases at J, with 7 bases between the two ends. The CDR3: CATSRGGFSGNTIYF. The CDR3 DNA reads as TGTGCCACCAGCAGAGGAGGGTTCTCTGGAAACACCATATATTTT.

The chain is built from TRBV5-6 and TRBJ2-5; D is perhaps TRBD1 (5 bases). This CDR3 has 15 amino acids. V was cut by 2 bases and J by 5 bases, with 16 bases left in between. Germline V gives CDR1 SGHDT, CDR2 YYEEEE. CDR3 in DNA: TGTGCCAGCAGCTTTCGGCAGGGATTTTGGGAGACCCAGTACTTC. As protein: CASSFRQGFWETQYF.

The chain employs TRBV18 and TRBJ2-2; no reliable D call. This CDR3 has 14 residues. V lost 2 bases, J lost 1 base, and 5 bases lay in between. Germline V gene sequence: CDR1 KGHSH, CDR2 LQKENI. The CDR3 DNA is TGTGCCAGCTCACCAAGAGTGAACACCGGGGAGCTGTTTTTT. Encoded protein: CASSPRVNTGELFF.

The chain has TRBV3-1 (or the pseudogene TRBV3-2) and TRBJ1-5; D call uncertain. CDR1 is LGHDT, CDR2 YNNKEL, per germline (reference sequence). V lost 0 bases and J 7 bases, leaving 4 bases between the germline ends. This CDR3 region has 12 residues. CDR3 bases: TGTGCCAGCAGCCAAGAGGGCCAGCCCCAGCATTTT. Protein: CASSQEGQPQHF.

The genes are TRBV6-5 and TRBJ1-1; 10 bases are shared with TRBD1. The CDR3 consists of 14 residues. Per the germline V gene, CDR1 is MNHEY and CDR2 is SVGAGI. V lost 6 bases to trimming and J lost 11 bases; unmatched junction nucleotides: 12. The CDR3 DNA reads as TGTGCCAGCAGCTGGGCCGGGACAGGGGCGCACGCTTTCTTT. Its protein product is CASSWAGTGAHAFF.